The 20 T cell receptor beta chains given below trace back to one sample, sequenced in a study of T-cell reconstitution after alpha-beta-depleted transplantation in children. Preparing the TCRbeta library involved the use of unique molecular identifiers. TCRdb re-analysed the PCR reads in MiXCR, keeping a single row per CDR3 protein. Of some 200,000 distinct CDR3 sequences in the sample, 8% to 10% were seen once. The sample consisted of PBMCs from the stem cell graft donor, taken from the stem cell graft. The receptors were gathered from a human donor who donated a stem cell graft to a child with acute lymphoblastic leukemia.

The chain couples TRBV15 to TRBJ2-5; TRBD2 is a possible D gene (6 bases). The CDR3 has 16 amino acids. Trimming removed 2 bases at V and 0 bases at J, with 13 bases between. CDR1 and CDR2 from the germline V gene are LNHNV and YYDKDF (reference sequence). Here the CDR3 reads CATSRMRGPNQETQYF. In nucleotides, the CDR3 is TGTGCCACCAGCAGAATGCGGGGACCCAACCAAGAGACCCAGTACTTC.

This clonotype occurred many times. This chain joins TRBV4-2 and TRBJ2-1; D gene unclear. The CDR3 length is 16 residues. Germline V lookup: CDR1 LGHNA, CDR2 YNFKEQ. With 1 base removed from V and 0 bases from J, the gap between germline ends came to 10 bases. The DNA for the CDR3 is TGTGCCAGCAGCCAAGTAAGTGGTCTCTCCTACAATGAGCAGTTCTTC. It encodes CASSQVSGLSYNEQFF.

This clonotype occurred a few times. V usage is TRBV6-1 and J usage is TRBJ2-7; no definite D call. Trimming removed 6 bases from V and 4 bases from J, with 10 bases in between. The length of the CDR3 is 12 residues. Germline assignment: CDR1 MNHNS and CDR2 SASEGT. CDR3 DNA sequence: TGTGCCAGCAGACCACAGAAGTACGAGCAGTACTTC. Encoded protein: CASRPQKYEQYF.

This clonotype was picked up a small number of times. V is TRBV5-1 and J is TRBJ2-5; D is unresolved. The CDR3 has 15 residues. The ends were cut back, 4 bases at V and 1 base at J, with 14 bases in the middle. From germline, CDR1 is SGHRS and CDR2 YFSETQ. In DNA, the CDR3 is TGCGCCAGCAGCCGCACGACTGGAATCCAAGAGACCCAGTACTTC. This encodes CASSRTTGIQETQYF.

The sample holds a few counts of this clonotype. The chain links TRBV7-2 to TRBJ2-7; TRBD1 agrees at 8 bases. J lost 5 bases, V lost 1 base, and 4 bases had no gene match. This CDR3 is built from 14 residues. Germline CDR1 reads SGHTA; CDR2 reads FQGNSA. The CDR3 nucleotides are TGTGCCAGCAGCTTAGGGCCGGACAGGGACGAGCAGTACTTC. Translating gives CASSLGPDRDEQYF.

The chain joins TRBV4-2 to TRBJ1-4, with TRBD1 matching over 8 bases. V shed 4 bases, J shed 8 bases, and the junction held 9 bases outside the gene matches. Germline assignment: CDR1 LGHNA and CDR2 YNFKEQ. The CDR3 spans 15 residues. The CDR3 here is CASSPPRQGREKLFF. The CDR3 region has the DNA TGTGCCAGCAGCCCCCCCCGACAGGGGAGGGAAAAACTGTTTTTT.

In this sample, this clonotype turned up a few times. The gene calls are TRBV5-1 and TRBJ2-2; TRBD1 agrees at 8 bases. This CDR3 comprises 17 residues. CDR1 SGHRS and CDR2 YFSETQ come from the germline V gene. V dropped 1 base and J dropped 3; count of bases not matched to a gene: 8. This CDR3 reads CASSLSPDREDTGELFF. The CDR3 DNA is TGCGCCAGCAGCTTGAGCCCGGACAGGGAGGACACCGGGGAGCTGTTTTTT.

This clonotype showed up just a few times. The CDR3 loop reads CAISGPGRDGYTF. The CDR3 region has the DNA TGTGCCATCAGCGGACCTGGAAGGGATGGCTACACCTTC. The chain carries TRBV10-3 and TRBJ1-2; no clear D gene. The CDR3 loop spans 13 amino acids. CDR1 is ENHRY, CDR2 SYGVKD, per germline. Deletions cut 6 bases from V and 6 bases from J, with 14 bases between.

This clonotype was seen ten or more times. The chain is built from TRBV12-3 or TRBV12-4 and TRBJ1-2; D gene ambiguous. This CDR3 contains 14 residues. V was clipped by 8 bases and J by 5 bases, with 18 bases between them. CDR3 DNA: TGTGCCAGCTTTAACCACGACACTCCGTATGGCTACACCTTC. It encodes CASFNHDTPYGYTF.

This clonotype was found a few times. V is TRBV30 and J is TRBJ1-2, with D tentatively TRBD1 (6 bases). CDR3 length: 12 residues. The ends were cut back, 3 bases at V and 5 bases at J, with 10 bases in the middle. Germline CDR1 reads GTSNPN; CDR2 reads SVGIG (reference sequence). Written as DNA, the CDR3 is TGTGCCTGGAGCCTAACAGGGTATGGCTACACCTTC. Protein product: CAWSLTGYGYTF.

This clonotype has ten or more counts. V and J are TRBV7-9 and TRBJ2-2, with TRBD1 identical over 12 bases. This CDR3 has 16 amino acids. Trimming took 4 bases from V and 4 from J; bases not matched to a gene: 4. Germline-derived CDR1 and CDR2 are SEHNR and FQNEAQ (reference sequence). The CDR3 sequence: CASSSGQGAFTGELFF. For the CDR3, the DNA is TGTGCCAGCAGCTCGGGACAGGGGGCGTTCACCGGGGAGCTGTTTTTT.

This chain links TRBV6-2 or TRBV6-3 with TRBJ1-5; D remains unclear. The CDR3 is 12 amino acids. The germline V gene encodes CDR1 MNHEY and CDR2 SVGEGT. V dropped 0 bases and J dropped 7 bases, with 4 bases sitting between them. This CDR3 is CASSYSEQPQHF. CDR3 coding DNA: TGTGCCAGCAGTTACTCGGAACAGCCCCAGCATTTT.

The table lists this clonotype with many counts. J is TRBJ2-3 and V is TRBV20-1, with TRBD2 matching over 7 bases. The length of the CDR3 is 14 residues. Germline values: CDR1 DFQATT, CDR2 SNEGSKA (reference sequence). The ends lost 8 bases at V and 1 base at J; junction bases unmatched: 9. CDR3 loop: CSTSPAGGTDTQYF. CDR3 coding DNA: TGCAGTACCTCCCCCGCGGGGGGCACAGATACGCAGTATTTT.

This clonotype was recorded a few times. The chain's CDR3 is CASSLGLPGALREKLFF. The CDR3 DNA is TGTGCCAGCAGTTTAGGTCTCCCGGGGGCCCTTAGGGAAAAACTGTTTTTT. J is TRBJ1-4 and V is TRBV12-3 or TRBV12-4, with a possible D match to TRBD1 (6 bases). V dropped 1 base and J dropped 8 bases, with 20 bases sitting between them. This CDR3 contains 17 residues.

This clonotype came up many times. The chain joins TRBV4-3 to TRBJ2-1; 13 bases fit TRBD2. From germline, CDR1 is LGHNA and CDR2 YSLEER. The CDR3 runs 20 residues. The J segment lost 3 bases and the V segment lost 1 base, leaving 12 bases of the junction unmatched. The CDR3 is CASSQVISTSGGALYNEQFF. The CDR3 DNA follows: TGCGCCAGCAGCCAAGTGATTAGTACTAGCGGGGGGGCCCTCTACAATGAGCAGTTCTTC.

DNA for the CDR3: TGTGCCAGCAGCCCAGAGGGGGGATATGGGGCCAACGTCCTGACTTTC. Translation gives CASSPEGGYGANVLTF. The chain recombines TRBV3-1 with TRBJ2-6; D is tentatively TRBD1 or TRBD2 (6 bases each). Germline lookup yields CDR1 LGHDT and CDR2 YNNKEL (reference sequence). Trimming removed 4 bases from V and 3 bases from J, with 13 bases in between. CDR3 size: 16 residues.

This clonotype was counted only a few times. This chain links TRBV19 with TRBJ1-3, with no clear D. Trimming stripped 8 bases from V and 0 bases from J, with 11 bases between. Germline lookup yields CDR1 LNHDA and CDR2 SQIVND (reference sequence). The CDR3 runs to 14 residues. The CDR3 loop reads CASCEDHSGNTIYF. In DNA, the CDR3 is TGTGCCAGTTGTGAGGACCACTCTGGAAACACCATATATTTT. Variable domain in full (rest from reference TRBV19 and TRBJ1-3): DGGITQSPKYLFRKEGQNVTLSCEQNLNHDAMYWYRQDPGQGLRLIYYSQIVNDFQKGDIAEGYSVSREKKESFPLTVTSAQKNPTAFYLCASCEDHSGNTIYFGEGSWLTVV.

This clonotype was detected ten times or more. This sequence joins TRBV4-2 and TRBJ2-3; 12 bases are a match to TRBD2. Germline assignment: CDR1 LGHNA and CDR2 YNFKEQ. The CDR3 is 17 amino acids. V was pared by 1 base and J by 3 bases, with 5 bases of the junction left unmatched. The DNA for the CDR3 is TGTGCCAGCAGCCAAGCTCGGACTAGCGGGGATACAGATACGCAGTATTTT. This codes for CASSQARTSGDTDTQYF.

The chain joins TRBV5-1 to TRBJ2-6; 11 bases match TRBD2. CDR1 and CDR2 (germline): SGHRS, YFSETQ. This CDR3 has 18 residues. V gave up 4 bases and J gave up 2 bases; unmatched junction bases: 8. The CDR3 spells CASSLTIAGGPGANVLTF. CDR3 sequence (DNA): TGCGCCAGCAGCCTAACAATAGCGGGGGGGCCTGGGGCCAACGTCCTGACTTTC.

V usage is TRBV5-1 and J usage is TRBJ2-1; no clear D gene. The germline CDR1 and CDR2 sequences are SGHRS and YFSETQ. The V end lost 6 bases, the J end lost 2 bases, and 9 bases lay between the germline ends. The CDR3 extends over 13 amino acids. CDR3 sequence reads: CASTTGAYNEQFF. CDR3 sequence (DNA): TGCGCCAGCACGACTGGGGCCTACAATGAGCAGTTCTTC.